This T cell receptor beta chain was obtained from a study of immune evolution from preneoplasia to lung adenocarcinoma. The germline gives CDR1 MNHEY, CDR2 SMNVEV (reference sequence). The CDR3 has 12 amino acids. The germline V and J ends were trimmed by 6 bases and 3 bases, with 8 bases remaining between them. Resections took place in Japan or China from about 2013 to 2017. Two lung cancer pathologists independently confirmed each histologic diagnosis. Assay: immunoSEQ multiplex PCR; the TCRdb copy retains only in-frame clones and omits some. The table lists about 16,000 clones, around 88% of them singletons.

V and J are TRBV27 and TRBJ1-2; D is undetermined. The origin of this receptor is a person between 65 and 79 years old with invasive lung adenocarcinoma. Sequenced sample: FFPE invasive lung adenocarcinoma tissue. CDR3 in amino acids: CASRDGDYGYTF. CDR3 sequence (DNA): TGTGCCAGCAGGGACGGCGACTATGGCTACACCTTC.